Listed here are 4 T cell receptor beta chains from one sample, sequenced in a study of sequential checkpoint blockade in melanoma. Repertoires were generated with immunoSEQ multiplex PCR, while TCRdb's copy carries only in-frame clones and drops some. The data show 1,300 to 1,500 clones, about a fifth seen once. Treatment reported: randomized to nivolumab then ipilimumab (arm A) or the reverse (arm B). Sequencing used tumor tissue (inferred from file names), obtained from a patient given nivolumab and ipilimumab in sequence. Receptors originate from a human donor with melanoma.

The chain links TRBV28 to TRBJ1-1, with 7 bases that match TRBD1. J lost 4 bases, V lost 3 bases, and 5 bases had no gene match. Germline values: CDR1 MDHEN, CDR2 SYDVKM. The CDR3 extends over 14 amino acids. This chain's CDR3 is CASSFQGGATEAFF. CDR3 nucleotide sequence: TGTGCCAGCAGTTTTCAGGGGGGGGCCACTGAAGCTTTCTTT.

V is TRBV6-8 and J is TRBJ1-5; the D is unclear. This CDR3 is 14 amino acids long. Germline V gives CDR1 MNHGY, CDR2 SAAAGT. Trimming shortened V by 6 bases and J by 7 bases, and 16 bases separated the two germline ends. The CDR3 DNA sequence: TGTGCCAGCAGCCCACTAAAAATGGGGCAGCCCCAGCATTTT. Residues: CASSPLKMGQPQHF.

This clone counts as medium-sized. The CDR3 loop is CASSSTGGQETQYF. As DNA, the CDR3 is TGTGCCAGCAGTTCCACAGGGGGTCAAGAGACCCAGTACTTC. This chain connects TRBV11-3 to TRBJ2-5, with 8 bases fitting TRBD1. Germline loops: CDR1 SGHNT, CDR2 YENEEA. The CDR3 contains 14 residues. Trimming took 6 bases from V and 2 from J; bases not matched to a gene: 5.

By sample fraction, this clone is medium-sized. DNA for the CDR3: TGTGCCAGCAGCCCCTCTGGACAGGGGAGGACCCAGTACTTC. This encodes CASSPSGQGRTQYF. This chain links TRBV11-3 with TRBJ2-5; 9 positions match TRBD1. Per the germline V gene, CDR1 is SGHNT and CDR2 is YENEEA. The CDR3 is made up of 14 amino acids. The junction had 8 bases not matched to a gene; V was cut back by 5 bases and J by 7 bases. The variable domain in full, completed from reference TRBV11-3 and TRBJ2-5, reads EAGVVQSPRYKIIEKKQPVAFWCNPISGHNTLYWYLQNLGQGPELLIRYENEEAVDDSQLPKDRFSAERLKGVDSTLKIQPAELGDSAVYLCASSPSGQGRTQYFGPGTRLLVL.